This T cell receptor (beta chain) appears in the sequencing data of a study of blood T cell repertoires in COVID-19. Overall study: Collection of acute and convalescent COVID-19 samples took place in the United States, Italy and Spain. T cells, B-cell-depleted T cells, or PBMCs supplied cDNA or gDNA.

The authors' processing: Quantification of nucleated cells was approximated via reference gene primer amplification. The protocol was immunoSEQ multiplex PCR, while the TCRdb copy is restricted to in-frame clones and leaves out a portion. The DNA gave D and trimming, while V, J and clone size come from that table. The sample has approximately 45,000 clones, about 87% seen once; the top ten hold roughly 1.3%. The sequenced material came from peripheral blood. The TCR originated in a woman aged 40 to 49 with acute or convalescent COVID-19.

DNA for the CDR3: TGTGCCGCTCAGGGGGCGTACGGCTACACCTTC. Encoded protein: CAAQGAYGYTF. The chain joins TRBV27 to TRBJ1-2; TRBD1 matches 8 bases. J gave up 8 bases and V 11 bases, and 7 bases lay outside the gene matches. Per the germline V gene, CDR1 is MNHEY and CDR2 is SMNVEV (reference sequence). There are 11 residues in the CDR3.